This T cell receptor (beta chain) came from a study of blood T cells in healthy people across ages. Study as a whole: Researchers report that template switching captured about one barcoded beta molecule per two T cells. Notes on the study in general: The long-lived group displayed more naive CD4+ cells, plus higher diversity, than the aged donors did. While age rose, TCR beta diversity per million T cells dropped in a roughly linear way.

A remark on this clonotype: Its antigen is as yet unknown.

Primers used in a second PCR of roughly 6 to 12 cycles were a sample-barcoded 5' primer and a J-beta primer mix. A template-switch adaptor containing 12 random nucleotides labeled each cDNA molecule. TCRdb re-derived calls from the 5' RACE reads in MiXCR, one entry per CDR3 protein. The sample records 1.5 million to 1.8 million distinct CDR3 sequences, roughly two fifths being singletons. There are 15 residues in the CDR3. Germline CDR1 is SGDLS and CDR2 is YYNGEE. Trimming took off 0 bases at V and 2 bases at J, with 11 bases between the two ends. Sequenced: blood. The receptor's source is a woman under 30 in good health. The chain carries TRBV9 and TRBJ1-2, with D perhaps TRBD1 (5 bases). CDR3 bases: TGTGCCAGCAGCGTAGTCCCAGGGCGAAACTATGGCTACACCTTC. Translating gives CASSVVPGRNYGYTF.